The 6 T cell receptor beta chains listed next were all sequenced from one sample in a study of preoperative IRX-2 immunotherapy in early breast cancer. The treatment here: preoperative locoregional IRX-2 cytokine immunotherapy. Repertoires were generated with immunoSEQ multiplex PCR, while TCRdb's copy carries only in-frame clones and drops some. The top ten hold 6% to 7.5% of the sample, which has roughly 27,000 clones, about 75% seen once. Source: lymph node tissue, taken after IRX-2 immunotherapy. The receptors were sampled from a human donor with breast cancer.

The V and J genes are TRBV6-8 and TRBJ1-2, with TRBD1 matching over 8 bases. CDR1 MNHGY and CDR2 SAAAGT come from the germline V gene. The CDR3 is 13 amino acids. V was pared by 6 bases and J by 4 bases, with 4 bases of the junction left unmatched. The CDR3 DNA reads TGTGCCAGCAGCCAGGGGGCGCGCTATGGCTACACCTTC. Residues: CASSQGARYGYTF.

This clone was counted once. The V call is TRBV6-8, the J call TRBJ2-6, with D uncertain. CDR1 and CDR2 from the germline V gene are MNHGY and SAAAGT. Trimming removed 2 bases from V and 6 bases from J, with 5 bases in between. This CDR3 is 13 amino acids long. CDR3 sequence reads: CASSYNAANVLTF. The CDR3 DNA reads TGTGCCAGCAGTTACAACGCGGCCAACGTCCTGACTTTC.

The chain has TRBV23-1 and TRBJ2-7; D might be TRBD1 or TRBD2, each matching 5 bases. TRBV23-1 is given ORF status, its function remaining uncertain. This CDR3 region has 15 residues. V was cut by 6 bases and J by 7 bases, with 22 bases left in between. The CDR3 loop reads CASRPREGLLGEQYF. As DNA, the CDR3 is TGCGCCAGCAGACCACGCGAGGGGCTTCTTGGAGAGCAGTACTTC.

The rearrangement uses TRBV11-3 and TRBJ1-3; D unresolved. Germline assignment: CDR1 SGHNT and CDR2 YENEEA. V lost 6 bases and J lost 0, with 15 bases in between. CDR3 length: 16 residues. CDR3 nucleotide sequence: TGTGCCAGCAGTTCCGAGCTACGGAGCTCTGGAAACACCATATATTTT. The encoded protein is CASSSELRSSGNTIYF.

J is TRBJ1-4 and V is TRBV28; 8 positions match TRBD1. Per germline, CDR1 MDHEN and CDR2 SYDVKM. The CDR3 runs to 15 residues. V was pared by 5 bases and J by 4 bases, with 6 bases of the junction left unmatched. This chain's CDR3 is CASSGGQGFNEKLFF. CDR3 DNA sequence: TGTGCCAGCAGTGGCGGACAGGGATTTAATGAAAAACTGTTTTTT.

CDR3 DNA sequence: TGTGCCGGAGGGGTGGGTCACAATGAGCAGTTCTTC. It specifies CAGGVGHNEQFF. This chain uses TRBV28 with TRBJ2-1, with D possibly being TRBD2 (6 bases). Germline V CDR1 and CDR2: MDHEN, SYDVKM. CDR3 length equals 12 residues. V lost 11 bases and J lost 5, with 13 bases in between.